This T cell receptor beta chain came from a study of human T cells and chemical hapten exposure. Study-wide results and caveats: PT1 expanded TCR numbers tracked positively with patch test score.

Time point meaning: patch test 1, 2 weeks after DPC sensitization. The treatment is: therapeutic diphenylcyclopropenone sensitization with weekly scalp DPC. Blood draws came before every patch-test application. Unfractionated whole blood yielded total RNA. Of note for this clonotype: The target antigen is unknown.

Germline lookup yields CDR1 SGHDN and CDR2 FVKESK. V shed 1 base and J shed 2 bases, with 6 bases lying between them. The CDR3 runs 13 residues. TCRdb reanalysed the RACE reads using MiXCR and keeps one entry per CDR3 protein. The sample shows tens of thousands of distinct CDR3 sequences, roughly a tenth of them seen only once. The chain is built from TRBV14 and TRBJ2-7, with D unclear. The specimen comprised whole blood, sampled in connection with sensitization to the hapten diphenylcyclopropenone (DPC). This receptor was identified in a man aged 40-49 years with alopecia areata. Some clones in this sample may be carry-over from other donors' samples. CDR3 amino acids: CASSQVDTYEQYV. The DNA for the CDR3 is TGTGCCAGCAGCCAAGTCGATACCTACGAGCAGTACGTC.